Sequencing of this T cell receptor (beta chain) was carried out in a study of a mutant IDH1 vaccine in newly diagnosed glioma. Study-level background: Every participant had undergone radiotherapy, temozolomide, or both before, and most underwent both.

Time point meaning: week 35, safety follow-up. In every dose of vaccine, 300 ug of mutant IDH1 20-mer peptide was given alongside topical imiquimod. Notes on this clone: Its specificity is not known.

The method was immunoSEQ multiplex PCR; TCRdb's version includes in-frame clones alone and lacks a portion of them. This table has about 68,000 clones, 84% appearing once. Study findings and constraints: Pseudoprogression seemingly bore no relation to changes in top peripheral T cell clonotypes.

V gave up 6 bases and J gave up 8 bases, with 16 bases separating them. The CDR3 extends over 14 amino acids. Germline CDR1 reads MDHEN; CDR2 reads SYDVKM. The chain links TRBV28 to TRBJ1-4; TRBD1 might be the D (5 bases). Source: PBMCs, taken from a glioma patient whose treatment included an IDH1 peptide vaccine. The source of this sequence is a man in his late teens or twenties with glioma. CDR3 coding DNA: TGTGCCAGCAGGCACCAGGGCGGAGAGGAAAAACTGTTTTTT. The encoded protein is CASRHQGGEEKLFF.